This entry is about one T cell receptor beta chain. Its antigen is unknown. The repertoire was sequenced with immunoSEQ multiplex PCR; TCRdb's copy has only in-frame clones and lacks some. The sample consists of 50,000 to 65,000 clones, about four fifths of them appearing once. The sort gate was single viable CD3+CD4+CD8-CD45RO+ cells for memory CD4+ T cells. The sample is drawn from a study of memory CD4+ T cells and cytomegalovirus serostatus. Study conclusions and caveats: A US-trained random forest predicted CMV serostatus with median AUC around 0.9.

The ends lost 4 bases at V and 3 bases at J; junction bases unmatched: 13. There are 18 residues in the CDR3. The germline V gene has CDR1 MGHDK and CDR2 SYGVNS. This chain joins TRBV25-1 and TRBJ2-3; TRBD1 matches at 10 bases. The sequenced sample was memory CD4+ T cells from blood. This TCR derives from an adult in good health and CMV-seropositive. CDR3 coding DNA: TGTGCCAGCAGTGGGCCAGGGGGGGACAGGGGTAGTACAGATACGCAGTATTTT. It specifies CASSGPGGDRGSTDTQYF. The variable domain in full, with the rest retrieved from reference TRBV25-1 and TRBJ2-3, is EADIYQTPRYLVIGTGKKITLECSQTMGHDKMYWYQQDPGMELHLIHYSYGVNSTEKGDLSSESTVSRIRTEHFPLTLESARPSHTSQYLCASSGPGGDRGSTDTQYFGPGTRLTVL.